Each of the 16 T cell receptor beta chains below was sequenced from the same sample in a study of cytomegalovirus exposure and HLA in healthy donors. Vbeta (60) and Jbeta (13) primers were used in the PCR. TCRdb keeps only in-frame clones here, not all; method: immunoSEQ multiplex PCR. The table has just under 95,000 clones, over 75% seen once; the top ten hold about 7%. Sequencing was carried out using PBMCs. The origin of the receptors is a man between 45 and 60 years old in good health and CMV-seropositive.

The chain joins TRBV10-3 to TRBJ2-5; TRBD2 matches at 8 bases. The CDR3 totals 15 residues. Germline loops: CDR1 ENHRY, CDR2 SYGVKD. After removal of 4 bases from V and 5 bases from J, the junction contained 9 bases not matched to a gene. The CDR3 DNA is TGTGCCATCAGTGGATATGCGGGGGGAAAGGAGACCCAGTACTTC. This codes for CAISGYAGGKETQYF.

This rearrangement joins TRBV30 to TRBJ1-4, with D possibly matching TRBD1 (6 bases). Germline CDR1 reads GTSNPN; CDR2 reads SVGIG (reference sequence). The CDR3 is 16 residues long. V lost 2 bases to trimming and J lost 4 bases, with 17 bases between them. This CDR3 is CAWSLGAAGSNEKLFF. CDR3 nucleotides: TGTGCCTGGAGTTTGGGGGCCGCAGGGAGTAATGAAAAACTGTTTTTT.

V and J are TRBV20-1 and TRBJ2-7; D is unclear. The CDR3 is made up of 11 amino acids. V lost 4 bases and J 0 bases, leaving 4 bases between the germline ends. Germline V gene sequence: CDR1 DFQATT, CDR2 SNEGSKA (reference sequence). The CDR3 here is CSAMSSYEQYF. The CDR3 bases are TGCAGTGCTATGAGCTCCTACGAGCAGTACTTC.

The chain uses TRBV7-9 and TRBJ1-6; D not certain. Trimming took off 11 bases at V and 8 bases at J, with 13 bases between the two ends. Germline CDR1 SEHNR, CDR2 FQNEAQ (reference sequence). This CDR3 is built from 12 residues. The CDR3 coding sequence is TGTGCCGGTGCCACTTCCGATTCACCCCTCCACTTT. Protein sequence: CAGATSDSPLHF. The full variable domain, with the rest looked up from reference TRBV7-9 and TRBJ1-6, is DTGVSQNPRHKITKRGQNVTFRCDPISEHNRLYWYRQTLGQGPEFLTYFQNEAQLEKSRLLSDRFSAERPKGSFSTLEIQRTEQGDSAMYLCAGATSDSPLHFGNGTRLTVT.

The CDR3, as DNA: TGTGCCAGCAGTAGGGGGACAGGTCTCTATGGCTACACCTTC. This gives the protein CASSRGTGLYGYTF. The V gene is TRBV27, the J gene TRBJ1-2, with 8 bases aligning to TRBD1. The CDR3 runs 14 residues. The germline V gene encodes CDR1 MNHEY and CDR2 SMNVEV (reference sequence). V lost 5 bases, J lost 4 bases, and 6 bases stayed unmatched.

This clone came up once. The rearrangement uses TRBV7-2 and TRBJ1-1; D call uncertain. CDR3 size: 15 residues. The germline gives CDR1 SGHTA, CDR2 FQGNSA. Trimming pared 0 bases from V and 4 bases from J, leaving 12 bases between. Written as DNA, the CDR3 is TGTGCCAGCAGCTTAGCCACAACCTTTTTCACTGAAGCTTTCTTT. Amino acids: CASSLATTFFTEAFF.

The chain uses TRBV6-5 and TRBJ1-2, with unresolved D. CDR3 length: 13 amino acids. Trimming pared 5 bases from V and 4 bases from J, leaving 11 bases between. CDR1 is MNHEY, CDR2 SVGAGI, per germline. Here the CDR3 DNA reads TGTGCCAGCAGTCGAGATTTATCCTATGGCTACACCTTC. Its translation is CASSRDLSYGYTF.

With regard to this clone: A junction boundary mismatches the germline segment, possibly from a read error. The rearrangement links TRBV7-9 to TRBJ2-2; unclear D gene. This CDR3 spans 12 amino acids. Per the germline V gene, CDR1 is SEHNR and CDR2 is FQNEAQ (reference sequence). Here the CDR3 reads CSSTRVPGELFF. The CDR3 DNA is TGTTCCAGCACCCGGGTACCCGGGGAGCTGTTTTTT.

As for this clone: One end of the junction is discordant with germline, which a read error may explain. The genes are TRBV29-1 and TRBJ1-2; unclear D gene. CDR1 SQVTM and CDR2 ANQGSEA come from the germline V gene. This CDR3 contains 12 residues. CDR3 sequence (DNA): TGCAGCGTTCCCTTCATGGGCTATGGCTACCCCTTC. It yields the protein CSVPFMGYGYPF.

The rearrangement links TRBV7-9 to TRBJ2-4, with a tentative D call TRBD2 (5 bases). This CDR3 region has 13 residues. Trimming cost V 5 bases and J 7 bases, with 12 bases left between them. Germline V lookup: CDR1 SEHNR, CDR2 FQNEAQ (reference sequence). The chain's CDR3 is CASSAGVGNIQYF. The CDR3 DNA sequence: TGTGCCAGCAGCGCCGGGGTGGGGAACATTCAGTACTTC.

Concerning this clone itself: A read error may account for a junction end that differs from germline. The chain employs TRBV19 and TRBJ1-2; no reliable D call. The germline gives CDR1 LNHDA, CDR2 SQIVND (reference sequence). CDR3 size: 11 residues. The CDR3 nucleotides are TGTGCCAGTAGAAATAACTATGGCTACCCCTTC. Amino acid sequence: CASRNNYGYPF.

This rearrangement joins TRBV27 to TRBJ2-1, with a tentative D call TRBD2 (6 bases). The CDR3 spans 16 residues. Trimming pared 2 bases from V and 0 bases from J, leaving 11 bases between. Per germline, CDR1 MNHEY and CDR2 SMNVEV (reference sequence). The CDR3: CASSLRGYDSYNEQFF. In DNA form, the CDR3 reads TGTGCCAGCAGTTTACGGGGGTACGACTCCTACAATGAGCAGTTCTTC.

The rearrangement links TRBV6-1 to TRBJ2-1; 7 bases fit TRBD2. V dropped 2 bases and J dropped 5; count of bases not matched to a gene: 6. The germline CDR1 and CDR2 sequences are MNHNS and SASEGT. The CDR3 sequence is 15 residues long. In DNA, the CDR3 is TGTGCCAGCAGTGAATTCGGGGGGTTAAACAATGAGCAGTTCTTC. Protein product: CASSEFGGLNNEQFF.

This clone was recorded only once. A junction boundary mismatches the germline segment, possibly from a read error. V gene TRBV7-9 combines with J gene TRBJ2-7, with TRBD1 identical over 9 bases. This CDR3 contains 13 residues. Germline V lookup: CDR1 SEHNR, CDR2 FQNEAQ (reference sequence). The CDR3 bases are TGTTCCAGCAGCTTAAGGACAGGGGAGGAGCAGTACTTC. Translating gives CSSSLRTGEEQYF.

V usage is TRBV18 and J usage is TRBJ1-5; the D gene is possibly TRBD1 (5 bases). In germline, CDR1 is KGHSH, CDR2 LQKENI. V was cut by 2 bases and J by 4 bases, with 12 bases left in between. The CDR3 length is 15 residues. CDR3 sequence reads: CASSPRTDTNQPQHF. CDR3 nucleotides: TGTGCCAGCTCACCAAGAACGGACACAAATCAGCCCCAGCATTTT.

The chain carries TRBV2 and TRBJ1-4, with TRBD1 matching over 8 bases. From germline, CDR1 is SNHLY and CDR2 FYNNEI. The CDR3 runs 19 residues. J was trimmed by 4 bases and V by 7 bases; bases with no gene match: 20. CDR3 residues: CASKEPDRQGPHHNEKLFF. CDR3 nucleotide sequence: TGTGCCAGCAAAGAACCTGATAGACAGGGGCCGCACCATAATGAAAAACTGTTTTTT.